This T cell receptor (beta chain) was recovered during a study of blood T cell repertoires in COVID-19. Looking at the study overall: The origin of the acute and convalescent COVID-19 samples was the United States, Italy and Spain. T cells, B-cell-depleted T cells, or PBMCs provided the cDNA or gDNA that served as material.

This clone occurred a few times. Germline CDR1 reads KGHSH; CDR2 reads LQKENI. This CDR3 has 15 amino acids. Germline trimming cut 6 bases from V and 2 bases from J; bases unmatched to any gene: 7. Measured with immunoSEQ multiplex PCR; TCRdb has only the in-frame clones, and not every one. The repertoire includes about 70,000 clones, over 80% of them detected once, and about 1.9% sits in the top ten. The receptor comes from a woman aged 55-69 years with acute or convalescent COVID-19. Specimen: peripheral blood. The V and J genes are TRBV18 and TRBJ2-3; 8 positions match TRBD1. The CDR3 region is CASSPTGASTDTQYF. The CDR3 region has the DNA TGTGCCAGCTCCCCGACAGGGGCGTCCACAGATACGCAGTATTTT.